The present T cell receptor beta chain was sequenced within a study of T cells in localized non-small cell lung cancer. This clone has more than one count but fewer than ten. Germline CDR1 is MRHNA and CDR2 is SNTAGT. This CDR3 has 15 residues. V lost 2 bases and J 0 bases, leaving 8 bases between the germline ends. Profiling relied on immunoSEQ multiplex PCR, and the TCRdb table lists in-frame clones only, not all of them. The sample yields approximately 24,000 clones, more than 85% seen once. Source: peripheral blood, taken before any cancer treatment. This chain links TRBV6-4 with TRBJ2-1; a possible D gene is TRBD2 (6 bases). This clonotype was sampled from a female donor over 55 with stage II squamous cell lung carcinoma. CDR3 in DNA: TGTGCCAGCAGTGACGGCGGGGTCTCCTACAATGAGCAGTTCTTC. This gives the protein CASSDGGVSYNEQFF.